This T cell receptor beta chain was identified during a study of shared clonotypes between healthy human individuals. Overall study: Serving as donors were a couple of women and a few men, whose ages spanned 18 to 49. Regarding the study as a whole: A reduction in generation probabilities was seen for non-shared clonotypes relative to those shared by all four donors. Tissue TCR repertoires likely differ from these blood-only repertoires.

Into CD45RA+ naive and CD45RA-negative memory subsets, the CD4+ cells were split. The table came from immunoSEQ multiplex PCR; TCRdb's copy has only in-frame clones and leaves some out. The repertoire has about a million clones, 70% to 80% of them found once; the top ten carry 0.89%. Details on this clone: As yet, its antigen is unknown.

The CDR3 has 16 residues. Germline CDR1 reads SGHTA; CDR2 reads FQGNSA. V was shortened by 5 bases and J by 0 bases, with 15 bases between the two germline ends. The source material was memory CD4+ T cells from PBMCs. As to subset: CD45RA-negative fraction. The clonotype was recovered from a man between 18 and 35 years old in good health. Some clones in this sample may be carry-over from other donors' samples. V is TRBV7-2 and J is TRBJ2-3; maybe TRBD2 (7 bases). The CDR3 spells CASSPIRGGSTDTQYF. In DNA, the CDR3 is TGTGCCAGCAGCCCTATCAGGGGAGGGAGCACAGATACGCAGTATTTT.